This TCR beta chain was observed in a study of blood T cell repertoires in COVID-19. Turning to the study itself: The United States, Italy and Spain supplied acute and convalescent COVID-19 samples. T cells, B-cell-depleted T cells, or PBMCs provided the cDNA or gDNA that served as material.

In the study's own analysis: Amplification of reference gene primers provided the estimated nucleated cell counts. Using immunoSEQ multiplex PCR, the repertoire was profiled, and TCRdb retains in-frame clones only, with some absent. From that table come the V and J calls and clone size; the DNA was used to work out D and trimming. The table shows 45,000 to 60,000 clones, with about nine tenths occurring only once. The V gene's germline CDR1 is SGDLS and CDR2 YYNGEE. The V and J ends lost 2 bases and 4 bases, in that order; junction bases with no gene match: 3. CDR3 length: 14 residues. Concerning this clone: The same CDR3 also results from other DNA sequences found in this sample.

The V and J genes are TRBV9 and TRBJ2-5; 9 positions agree with TRBD2. The sequenced sample consisted of peripheral blood. The receptor's source is a man aged 55-75 years with active or convalescent COVID-19. The CDR3 protein is CASSVGGGGETQYF. The CDR3 bases are TGTGCCAGCAGCGTTGGCGGGGGGGGAGAGACCCAGTACTTC.